Following are 7 T cell receptor beta chains from one sample sequenced in a study of control samples from healthy donors and cancer patients (dated by TCRdb to 2018 to 2020). The method behind the library was the immunoSEQ multiplex PCR assay. The table was pulled from immuneACCESS by TCRdb, which kept in-frame rearrangements only. Such tables lose some clones; where checked, under half of the loss comes from unresolved V genes, and the rest has no known cause. For this sample the table gives 85,000 to 90,000 clones, of which approximately 81% were detected only once. The leading ten clones occupy 2% to 2.5% of the sample. The specimen was blood. These receptors all stem from a woman aged 40 to 49 in good health.

V usage is TRBV30 and J usage is TRBJ2-1, with a tentative D call TRBD2 (6 bases). Trimming removed 1 base at V and 0 bases at J, with 13 bases between. This CDR3 contains 16 residues. Per germline, CDR1 GTSNPN and CDR2 SVGIG (reference sequence). In DNA form, the CDR3 reads TGTGCCTGGAGTGGATGGGAGGTAAGCTCCTACAATGAGCAGTTCTTC. As protein: CAWSGWEVSSYNEQFF.

The rearrangement links TRBV18 to TRBJ1-5; a weak D match, TRBD1 (6 bases). The CDR3 length is 15 residues. Trimming took 10 bases from V and 2 from J, leaving 18 bases between them. Germline CDR1 is KGHSH and CDR2 is LQKENI. For the CDR3, the DNA is TGTGCCACCACCCGTGAGGGGGGAGGCAATCAGCCCCAGCATTTT. Translated: CATTREGGGNQPQHF.

This clone is a singleton in its sample. The CDR3 here is CASSLRTGSVYEQYF. CDR3 bases: TGCGCCAGCAGCTTGAGGACAGGGTCAGTCTACGAGCAGTACTTC. The V and J genes are TRBV5-1 and TRBJ2-7, with 8 positions matching TRBD1. The J segment lost 3 bases and the V segment lost 1 base, leaving 6 bases of the junction unmatched. The CDR3 runs 15 residues. Per the germline V gene, CDR1 is SGHRS and CDR2 is YFSETQ.

CDR3 region: CASSELLTGFSIEQYF. CDR3 DNA: TGTGCCAGCAGTGAACTTTTGACAGGGTTTTCTATCGAGCAGTACTTC. The rearrangement joins TRBV2 to TRBJ2-7; 7 positions match TRBD1. The CDR3 has 16 residues. Germline loops: CDR1 SNHLY, CDR2 FYNNEI. Unmatched junction bases numbered 13, after V lost 2 bases and J lost 6 bases.

This clone was seen only once. The chain combines TRBV6-2 or TRBV6-3 with TRBJ1-2; 7 nucleotides agree with TRBD1. CDR3 size: 15 residues. V shed 2 bases and J 5 bases; nucleotides not matched to a gene: 8. Germline CDR1 reads MNHEY; CDR2 reads SVGEGT. CDR3 loop: CASSYGQDRMYGYTF. CDR3 DNA sequence: TGTGCCAGCAGTTACGGACAGGACCGAATGTATGGCTACACCTTC.

CDR3 sequence: CASQSVGLDTQYF. In DNA, the CDR3 is TGTGCCAGCCAATCAGTGGGCCTTGATACGCAGTATTTT. The rearrangement joins TRBV19 to TRBJ2-3; D is undetermined. The CDR3 loop spans 13 amino acids. Germline V CDR1 and CDR2: LNHDA, SQIVND (reference sequence). V was clipped by 9 bases and J by 6 bases, with 16 bases between them.

The V gene is TRBV28, the J gene TRBJ1-5, with 7 bases aligning to TRBD1. The CDR3 extends over 14 amino acids. Germline V gene lookup returns CDR1 MDHEN and CDR2 SYDVKM. The V segment lost 6 bases and the J segment 6 bases; nucleotides outside the gene matches: 8. This CDR3 reads CASSEGTAIQPQHF. The CDR3 DNA follows: TGTGCCAGCAGCGAGGGGACAGCAATTCAGCCCCAGCATTTT.